This T cell receptor (beta chain) appears in the sequencing data of a study of blood T cell repertoires in COVID-19. The repertoire was sequenced with immunoSEQ multiplex PCR; TCRdb's copy has only in-frame clones and lacks some. Of about 190,000 clones listed, approximately 80% are singletons. Losses at the gene ends were 0 bases for V and 6 bases for J; bases not matched to a gene: 3. Germline CDR1 and CDR2: LGHDT and YNNKEL (reference sequence). The CDR3 contains 15 residues. The TCR sequence derives from a human donor in a cohort sampled during active COVID-19. The material sequenced was peripheral blood. The J gene is TRBJ2-1, the V gene TRBV3-1 (or the pseudogene TRBV3-2); the match to TRBD2 covers 9 bases. CDR3 region: CASSQDKRGANEQFF. The CDR3 DNA reads as TGTGCCAGCAGCCAAGACAAGCGGGGGGCCAATGAGCAGTTCTTC.